Following are 21 T cell receptor beta chains from one sample sequenced in a study of cytomegalovirus exposure and HLA in healthy donors. The primer mix had 60 Vbeta and 13 Jbeta primers. The protocol was immunoSEQ multiplex PCR, while the TCRdb copy is restricted to in-frame clones and leaves out a portion. The data contain 81,000 or so clones, approximately 65% of them singletons. The sequenced sample consisted of PBMCs. The receptors derive from a young woman in good health and CMV-seropositive.

The sample holds a few counts of this clone. The chain uses TRBV7-3 and TRBJ2-3; D may be TRBD2 (5 bases). The V gene lost 5 bases and the J gene lost 2 bases, with 14 bases spanning the gap. CDR1 and CDR2 from the germline V gene are SGHTA and FQGTGA. The length of the CDR3 is 15 residues. CDR3 nucleotides: TGTGCCAGCAGCGCGACCAGCGGATACACAGATACGCAGTATTTT. It is translated as CASSATSGYTDTQYF.

The rearrangement uses TRBV12-5 and TRBJ2-3; 9 bases are shared with TRBD1. The CDR3 covers 13 residues. V lost 6 bases to trimming and J lost 5 bases; unmatched junction nucleotides: 3. Germline V lookup: CDR1 LGHNT, CDR2 FRNRAP. The CDR3 reads CASGDRGGDTQYF. DNA for the CDR3: TGTGCTAGTGGGGACAGGGGAGGAGATACGCAGTATTTT. Using reference TRBV12-5 and TRBJ2-3 for the parts outside the CDR3, the full variable domain is DARVTQTPRHKVTEMGQEVTMRCQPILGHNTVFWYRQTMMQGLELLAYFRNRAPLDDSGMPKDRFSAEMPDATLATLKIQPSEPRDSAVYFCASGDRGGDTQYFGPGTRLTVL.

In this sample, this clone turned up a few times. This chain uses TRBV30 with TRBJ2-5; no clear D gene. The J call may not be correct, given that the DNA end is closer to TRBJ2-7. This CDR3 region has 13 residues. CDR1 GTSNPN and CDR2 SVGIG come from the germline V gene (reference sequence). The CDR3 protein is CAWGWRRSYEQYF. The CDR3 region has the DNA TGTGCCTGGGGTTGGAGACGGAGCTACGAGCAGTACTTC.

The chain uses TRBV4-1 and TRBJ2-1, with 11 bases matching TRBD2. CDR1 and CDR2 (germline): MGHRA, YSYEKL. After removal of 3 bases from V and 0 bases from J, the junction contained 13 bases not matched to a gene. The CDR3 covers 20 residues. The CDR3 reads CASSQSLAGGSLLSYNEQFF. In nucleotides, the CDR3 is TGCGCCAGCAGCCAGTCCCTAGCGGGGGGATCCCTACTCTCCTACAATGAGCAGTTCTTC.

This clone was detected only once. The chain couples TRBV7-8 to TRBJ1-3, with no clear D. The CDR3 has 14 residues. Trimming took 5 bases from V and 0 from J, leaving 8 bases between them. CDR1 is SGHVS and CDR2 is FQNEAQ in the germline V gene. DNA for the CDR3: TGTGCCAGCAGCCGTATATCCTCTGGAAACACCATATATTTT. This codes for CASSRISSGNTIYF.

The chain recombines TRBV6-1 with TRBJ2-7; 12 nucleotides agree with TRBD1. Germline V lookup: CDR1 MNHNS, CDR2 SASEGT. The CDR3 is 14 residues long. The V gene end was trimmed by 5 bases and the J gene end by 6 bases; junction bases not matched to a gene: 5. The CDR3 nucleotides read TGTGCCAGCAGTTGGGGACAGGGGGCTGGCGAGCAGTACTTC. Amino acid sequence: CASSWGQGAGEQYF.

The V gene is TRBV5-6, the J gene TRBJ1-2, with TRBD1 as a possible D gene (6 bases). This CDR3 is 12 amino acids long. Between the trimmed V and J ends, which lost 5 bases and 8 bases, there was a span of 13 bases. Germline values: CDR1 SGHDT, CDR2 YYEEEE. The DNA for the CDR3 is TGTGCCAGCAGAATGGACAGCGCAGGCTACACCTTC. Translating gives CASRMDSAGYTF.

J is TRBJ1-1 and V is TRBV20-1; no clear D gene. The V gene lost 3 bases and the J gene lost 2 bases, with 4 bases spanning the gap. CDR1 is DFQATT and CDR2 is SNEGSKA in the germline V gene (reference sequence). The CDR3 covers 11 residues. The CDR3: CSARGNTEAFF. Here the CDR3 DNA reads TGCAGTGCTAGGGGCAACACTGAAGCTTTCTTT.

V gene TRBV6-5 combines with J gene TRBJ1-5; tentative D call: TRBD1 (5 bases). The germline V gene encodes CDR1 MNHEY and CDR2 SVGAGI. V was trimmed by 4 bases and J by 4 bases, leaving 17 bases between them. CDR3 length equals 16 residues. The CDR3 nucleotides read TGTGCCAGCAGTTCTATCTGGGGCAGCAATAATCAGCCCCAGCATTTT. The encoded protein is CASSSIWGSNNQPQHF.

The rearrangement joins TRBV19 to TRBJ2-1; 11 bases align to TRBD1. This CDR3 is built from 13 residues. Trimming removed 6 bases from V and 9 bases from J; junction bases left unmatched: 4. Per germline, CDR1 LNHDA and CDR2 SQIVND (reference sequence). The CDR3 DNA is TGTGCCAGTAGCCGGGACAGGGGGAGTGAGCAGTTCTTC. Translating it yields CASSRDRGSEQFF.

This clone was picked up one time. The chain links TRBV28 to TRBJ2-3, with D perhaps matching TRBD1 (5 bases). This CDR3 is built from 11 residues. Germline lookup yields CDR1 MDHEN and CDR2 SYDVKM. V was trimmed by 5 bases and J by 9 bases, leaving 9 bases between them. The DNA of the CDR3 is TGTGCCAGCAGTGGGGCGAGGACGCAGTATTTT. It is translated as CASSGARTQYF.

The chain uses TRBV19 and TRBJ2-7; 7 bases agree with TRBD2. This CDR3 is built from 13 residues. Germline CDR1 is LNHDA and CDR2 is SQIVND (reference sequence). J gave up 6 bases and V 3 bases, and 5 bases lay outside the gene matches. CDR3 sequence: CASSIREGLEQYF. In nucleotides, the CDR3 is TGTGCCAGTAGTATCAGGGAGGGTCTCGAGCAGTACTTC.

With regard to this clone: The identical CDR3 is also encoded by other nucleotide sequences in the sample. V is TRBV29-1 and J is TRBJ2-7, with 12 bases lining up with TRBD1. The junction had 11 bases not matched to a gene; V was cut back by 8 bases and J by 0 bases. The CDR3 covers 16 residues. Germline CDR1 SQVTM, CDR2 ANQGSEA. In nucleotides, the CDR3 is TGCAGCCCGGACGGGGGACAGGGGGCTAACTCCTACGAGCAGTACTTC. Protein product: CSPDGGQGANSYEQYF.

This clone was picked up a small number of times. The chain joins TRBV7-9 to TRBJ1-4; 7 bases are a match to TRBD1. After removal of 6 bases from V and 5 bases from J, the junction contained 9 bases not matched to a gene. The CDR3 spans 15 residues. CDR1 is SEHNR, CDR2 FQNEAQ, per germline (reference sequence). The CDR3: CASSNPGQLNEKLFF. The CDR3 DNA is TGTGCCAGCAGTAATCCGGGACAGTTAAATGAAAAACTGTTTTTT. Full variable domain (remainder filled in from reference TRBV7-9 and TRBJ1-4): DTGVSQNPRHKITKRGQNVTFRCDPISEHNRLYWYRQTLGQGPEFLTYFQNEAQLEKSRLLSDRFSAERPKGSFSTLEIQRTEQGDSAMYLCASSNPGQLNEKLFFGSGTQLSVL.

V and J are TRBV7-5 and TRBJ1-2; whether TRBD1, the table's D call, matches the DNA was not checked. TRBV7-5 is listed as a pseudogene. The length of the CDR3 is 15 residues. The CDR3 DNA follows: TGTGCCAGAAGCTTAGCCCGGGGACAGGTCGGTGGCTACACCTTC. This sequence encodes CARSLARGQVGGYTF.

This clone was detected a few times. J is TRBJ1-4 and V is TRBV28; 8 bases fit TRBD1. V was clipped by 6 bases and J by 6 bases; unmatched bases: 9. The germline gives CDR1 MDHEN, CDR2 SYDVKM. CDR3 length equals 15 residues. CDR3 DNA sequence: TGTGCCAGCAGCCGAACCGGGACAGGTGATGAAAAACTGTTTTTT. Translating gives CASSRTGTGDEKLFF.

The V gene is TRBV15, the J gene TRBJ1-5; 9 nucleotides line up with TRBD1. This CDR3 is built from 18 residues. Germline V gene lookup returns CDR1 LNHNV and CDR2 YYDKDF (reference sequence). V trimming: 0 bases; J trimming: 3 bases; junction bases outside the gene matches: 9. The DNA for the CDR3 is TGTGCCACCAGCAGAGATTCGGTTGGGACAGGGAACAATCAGCCCCAGCATTTT. Protein sequence: CATSRDSVGTGNNQPQHF.

There are a few counts of this clone. The J gene is TRBJ2-2, the V gene TRBV5-5, with D possibly TRBD1 on 5 matching bases. CDR3 size: 12 residues. Trimming removed 2 bases at V and 8 bases at J, with 7 bases between. The germline V gene has CDR1 SGHKS and CDR2 YYEKEE (reference sequence). CDR3 protein: CASSLRGGELFF. The CDR3 bases are TGTGCCAGCAGCTTAAGGGGTGGGGAGCTGTTTTTT.

The chain is built from TRBV5-1 and TRBJ1-2, with 8 bases matching TRBD1. The V and J ends lost 2 bases and 3 bases, in that order; junction bases with no gene match: 12. Germline V gene lookup returns CDR1 SGHRS and CDR2 YFSETQ. This CDR3 contains 17 residues. DNA for the CDR3: TGCGCCAGCAGCTTACGGGCAGGGGGCGGCAATGACTATGGCTACACCTTC. Its protein product is CASSLRAGGGNDYGYTF.

This sequence joins TRBV19 and TRBJ1-2, with D possibly TRBD1 on 6 matching bases. CDR1 LNHDA and CDR2 SQIVND come from the germline V gene (reference sequence). Trimming cost V 5 bases and J 3 bases, with 10 bases left between them. This CDR3 region has 13 residues. The CDR3 coding sequence is TGTGCCAGTAGTTTAAACAGGGACTATGGCTACACCTTC. This sequence encodes CASSLNRDYGYTF.

The V call is TRBV6-1, the J call TRBJ2-2, with 9 bases lining up with TRBD1. The CDR3 loop spans 14 amino acids. Germline CDR1 and CDR2: MNHNS and SASEGT. Germline trimming cut 7 bases from V and 4 bases from J; bases unmatched to any gene: 4. The CDR3 bases are TGTGCCAGCAAAACAGGGGGCGTCACCGGGGAGCTGTTTTTT. Amino acid sequence: CASKTGGVTGELFF.